This TCR beta chain is from a study of blood T cell repertoires in COVID-19 (dated by TCRdb to about 2020). Regarding the research as a whole: Collaborator samples came from the United States, Italy and Spain and covered acute and convalescent phases of COVID-19. The prospective study material was composed of cDNA or gDNA derived from T cells, B-cell-depleted T cells, or PBMCs. Deeply sampled blood TCRbeta repertoires from subjects exposed to, actively infected with, or recovered from COVID-19 were included in the dataset. The repertoires were released in a freely available public database intended as a resource for research on the immune response to SARS-CoV-2. The samples were drawn from two sources: the first 160 participants of the ongoing ImmuneRACE study, and approximately 1,300 subjects contributed by 6 global collaborators. Sample metadata almost always included a de-identified subject ID, COVID-19 status, age in years and sex. Where available, HLA class I and class II types were taken from metadata supplied by the sample provider and were not determined by assay-based typing. Overall study outcomes, separate from this receptor: Clinical and demographic metadata were provided uncurated, with the amount varying by source and participant.

At one collaborating source in Seattle, patients were enrolled during active infection and were followed longitudinally through the course of disease. Each collaborating institution followed its own protocols to collect whole blood in K2EDTA tubes. For TCRbeta analysis, collaborator samples were shipped as frozen whole blood, as isolated PBMCs, or as DNA extracted from either sample type. TCRbeta CDR3 regions were amplified from genomic DNA by means of the immunoSEQ Assay, a bias-controlled multiplex PCR. The paper's data handling went like this. Within the assay, amplification of reference gene primers was used to estimate how many nucleated cells each sample contained. To quantify the absolute abundance of each unique TCRbeta CDR3 rearrangement, sequence reads were collapsed and filtered. Productive Simpson clonality was computed per sample as the square root of Simpson's diversity index over productive rearrangements. Entries here come from immuneACCESS through TCRdb and include only in-frame sequences with V and J called. Some clones fail to appear in such tables; in the studies checked, an unresolved V gene covers under half of the shortfall, and the cause of the remainder is unknown. For V, J and clone size, that table is used; D and trimming come from the DNA. Recorded for this sample are some 200,000 clones; around four fifths of them occurred a single time. In total, the top ten clones hold 10% of the sample.

On this clone itself: Its target antigen remains unknown. Nothing much larger sits one base from this clone, and base qualities are not available.

Trimming takes 3 bases from V and 3 bases from J, and the germline ends sit 9 bases apart. The germline V gene (reference sequence) provides CDR1 SGHKS and CDR2 YYEKEE. The cysteine opens and the phenylalanine closes a CDR3 of 13 amino acids. Solely the CDR3 DNA is kept, with 39 bases framed from the first base. The specimen was peripheral blood. This chain joins TRBV5-5 to TRBJ1-1, and the D gene may be TRBD1, 5 bases matching. This sequence was found in an elderly woman with COVID-19, enrolled during active disease. Here is the DNA: TGTGCCAGCAGCTGGGCAGGGTACACTGAAGCTTTCTTT. This sequence encodes CASSWAGYTEAFF. When the CDR3 is completed using the reference TRBV5-5 and TRBJ1-1 genes on either side, the full variable domain is DAGVTQSPTHLIKTRGQQVTLRCSPISGHKSVSWYQQVLGQGPQFIFQYYEKEERGRGNFPDRFSARQFPNYSSELNVNALLLGDSALYLCASSWAGYTEAFFGQGTRLTVV.